These 11 T cell receptor beta chains share one sample of origin, sequenced in a study of shared clonotypes between healthy human individuals. The method was immunoSEQ multiplex PCR; TCRdb's version includes in-frame clones alone and lacks a portion of them. The sample contains 2.3 million or so clones, 80% to 95% of which appear only once. Material for sequencing was naive CD4+ T cells from PBMCs. Subset meaning: CD45RA+ positively selected. The origin of the receptors is a man between 18 and 29 years old in good health. Some clones in this sample may be carry-over from other donors' samples.

This clone occurred once. The chain links TRBV4-1 to TRBJ2-7; D might be TRBD1 (5 bases). Trimming stripped 2 bases from V and 0 bases from J, with 17 bases between. Germline assignment: CDR1 MGHRA and CDR2 YSYEKL. This CDR3 region has 17 residues. CDR3: CASSQPTGPQSSYEQYF. CDR3 nucleotides: TGCGCCAGCAGCCAACCCACAGGACCTCAAAGCTCCTACGAGCAGTACTTC.

Regarding this clone: Additional DNA sequences in this sample encode the identical CDR3. This chain uses TRBV5-1 with TRBJ1-5; 9 nucleotides agree with TRBD1. There are 15 residues in the CDR3. Germline values: CDR1 SGHRS, CDR2 YFSETQ. With 2 bases clipped from V and 2 bases from J, the junction kept 2 bases outside the gene matches. The CDR3 is CASSLQGAGNQPQHF. In DNA form, the CDR3 reads TGCGCCAGCAGCTTACAGGGGGCCGGCAATCAGCCCCAGCATTTT.

V is TRBV10-3 and J is TRBJ1-1, with 8 bases aligning to TRBD1. The CDR3 spans 14 residues. Trimming took 5 bases from V and 5 from J; bases not matched to a gene: 7. From germline, CDR1 is ENHRY and CDR2 SYGVKD. The CDR3: CAISRGQGRTEAFF. Here the CDR3 DNA reads TGTGCCATCAGTCGAGGACAGGGCCGTACTGAAGCTTTCTTT.

This chain links TRBV28 with TRBJ1-2; tentative D call: TRBD1 (6 bases). The CDR3 is 15 amino acids. Germline CDR1 reads MDHEN; CDR2 reads SYDVKM. V lost 6 bases to trimming and J lost 1 base, with 15 bases between them. CDR3 in DNA: TGTGCCAGCAGACGTCCGGGACAAAGTAACTATGGCTACACCTTC. Protein product: CASRRPGQSNYGYTF.

The chain carries TRBV6-5 and TRBJ1-1, with D perhaps matching TRBD1 (5 bases). Germline V gene sequence: CDR1 MNHEY, CDR2 SVGAGI. This CDR3 is built from 13 residues. Trimming shortened V by 0 bases and J by 11 bases, and 13 bases separated the two germline ends. Here the CDR3 reads CASSYSAGERAFF. The CDR3 DNA reads as TGTGCCAGCAGTTACTCGGCGGGGGAGCGCGCTTTCTTT.

The chain joins TRBV2 to TRBJ2-1, with a tentative D call TRBD1 (5 bases). This CDR3 is built from 14 residues. The V gene's germline CDR1 is SNHLY and CDR2 FYNNEI. V was clipped by 4 bases and J by 2 bases, with 9 bases between them. CDR3 coding DNA: TGTGCCAGCAGTGTCAGGGATACCTACAATGAGCAGTTCTTC. Protein: CASSVRDTYNEQFF.

This chain connects TRBV9 to TRBJ2-1; D is possibly TRBD1 or TRBD2 (5 bases each). Germline loops: CDR1 SGDLS, CDR2 YYNGEE. V dropped 3 bases and J dropped 3 bases, with 16 bases sitting between them. This CDR3 is built from 16 residues. The chain's CDR3 is CASSEWGRTGYNEQFF. The CDR3, as DNA: TGTGCCAGCAGCGAGTGGGGGAGAACGGGCTACAATGAGCAGTTCTTC.

This clone has a single count. The J gene is TRBJ1-1, the V gene TRBV5-5; D gene ambiguous. Trimming stripped 0 bases from V and 10 bases from J, with 16 bases between. The germline V gene encodes CDR1 SGHKS and CDR2 YYEKEE (reference sequence). The CDR3 runs 14 residues. CDR3 DNA: TGTGCCAGCAGCTTGGACGGCGAACCCACGGGAGCTTTCTTT. Amino acid sequence: CASSLDGEPTGAFF.

The CDR3 nucleotides read TGTGCCAGCAGCCCCCGGGGGAGAAGGGCAGATACGCAGTATTTT. Translated: CASSPRGRRADTQYF. The V call is TRBV13, the J call TRBJ2-3; D might be TRBD2 (6 bases). Trimming shortened V by 5 bases and J by 4 bases, and 16 bases separated the two germline ends. This CDR3 has 15 residues. Per the germline V gene, CDR1 is PRHDT and CDR2 is FYEKMQ (reference sequence).

V is TRBV19 and J is TRBJ1-4, with D maybe TRBD1 (6 bases). The germline CDR1 and CDR2 sequences are LNHDA and SQIVND (reference sequence). CDR3 length equals 14 residues. Deletions cut 8 bases from V and 4 bases from J, with 14 bases between. CDR3 sequence (DNA): TGTGCCAGTTCGCAGGGGAAGGTTAATGAAAAACTGTTTTTT. This sequence encodes CASSQGKVNEKLFF.

The rearrangement joins TRBV4-2 to TRBJ1-1, with TRBD1 as a possible D gene (5 bases). Per the germline V gene, CDR1 is LGHNA and CDR2 is YNFKEQ. The CDR3 loop spans 15 amino acids. Between the trimmed V and J ends, which lost 4 bases and 0 bases, there was a span of 12 bases. CDR3 loop: CASSPPGQLNTEAFF. Here the CDR3 DNA reads TGTGCCAGCAGCCCCCCAGGGCAATTGAACACTGAAGCTTTCTTT.